The clone carrying this T cell receptor beta chain has just a few counts. The antigen is not known. RNA transcripts yielded amplified TCR beta CDR3 regions. First-round RT-PCR of the TCR CDR3 relied on the HTBI primer set. One entry per CDR3 protein results from TCRdb running MiXCR on the multiplex PCR reads. The sample holds 350,000 to 500,000 distinct CDR3 sequences, 12% to 15% seen once. The data derive from a study of T cells in Graves' hyperthyroidism and ophthalmopathy. Study background: Before any treatment, at initial diagnosis, peripheral blood was collected.

Graves' hyperthyroidism was deemed stable absent ophthalmopathy progression within 18 months. For the diagnoses, clinical symptoms, serum thyroxine and TRAb, thyroid ultrasound and orbital computed tomography were used. Study outcomes and limitations: Using 13 V-J features, a model discriminated ophthalmopathy from stable hyperthyroidism.

The sample comprised blood. This clonotype was obtained from a woman aged 18-35 years with Graves' hyperthyroidism.

The CDR3 protein is CASSEDRNKQFF. As DNA, the CDR3 is TGTGCCAGCAGCGAGGACAGAAATAAGCAGTTCTTC. The rearrangement uses TRBV7-6 and TRBJ2-1; tentative D call: TRBD1 (6 bases). V shed 5 bases and J shed 11 bases, with 13 bases lying between them. Germline CDR1 SGHVS, CDR2 FNYEAQ. This CDR3 is 12 amino acids long.